This T cell receptor (beta chain) was documented in a study of OX40 agonist ivuxolimab in advanced cancers. Germline V gives CDR1 SNHLY, CDR2 FYNNEI. J was trimmed by 2 bases and V by 5 bases; bases with no gene match: 3. CDR3 length equals 15 residues. Some clones are missing from TCRdb's copy, which holds only in-frame ones; the method was immunoSEQ multiplex PCR. The table shows under 65,000 clones, with nearly 90% occurring only once. Sequencing used CD4+ or CD8+ T cells sorted from blood, obtained in a trial of the OX40 agonist ivuxolimab. The V call is TRBV2, the J call TRBJ2-7, with 13 bases lining up with TRBD2. The receptor's source is an adult with an advanced solid tumor such as melanoma, head and neck, liver or kidney cancer. The CDR3 DNA reads TGTGCCAGCAGTCGGACTAGCGGGAGCGCCTACGAGCAGTACTTC. Its protein is CASSRTSGSAYEQYF.